This entry lists 19 T cell receptor beta chains sequenced from one sample in a study of blood T cell repertoires in COVID-19. Some clones are missing from TCRdb's copy, which holds only in-frame ones; the method was immunoSEQ multiplex PCR. The sample contains about 160,000 clones, about 83% of which appear only once. The material sequenced was peripheral blood. These receptors were taken from a woman in her seventies with COVID-19, enrolled during active disease.

The chain joins TRBV5-1 to TRBJ2-3, with 7 nucleotides matching TRBD2. The CDR3 loop spans 16 amino acids. Germline V lookup: CDR1 SGHRS, CDR2 YFSETQ. Trimming took 0 bases from V and 2 from J; bases not matched to a gene: 6. CDR3 in amino acids: CASSLEPSGNTDTQYF. CDR3 in DNA: TGCGCCAGCAGCTTGGAGCCTAGCGGTAACACAGATACGCAGTATTTT. Supplemented by reference TRBV5-1 and TRBJ2-3, the full variable domain reads KAGVTQTPRYLIKTRGQQVTLSCSPISGHRSVSWYQQTPGQGLQFLFEYFSETQRNKGNFPGRFSGRQFSNSRSEMNVSTLELGDSALYLCASSLEPSGNTDTQYFGPGTRLTVL.

The chain employs TRBV6-1 and TRBJ2-3; 12 bases fit TRBD1. There are 20 residues in the CDR3. Germline loops: CDR1 MNHNS, CDR2 SASEGT. V shed 1 base and J 0 bases; nucleotides not matched to a gene: 11. As DNA, the CDR3 is TGTGCCAGCAGTGAAGAATATGGGGGACAGGGGGCGCCTAGCACAGATACGCAGTATTTT. It specifies CASSEEYGGQGAPSTDTQYF.

This chain connects TRBV30 to TRBJ1-6; TRBD1 aligns across 9 bases. The CDR3 covers 14 residues. Germline trimming cut 2 bases from V and 9 bases from J; bases unmatched to any gene: 5. Germline CDR1 is GTSNPN and CDR2 is SVGIG (reference sequence). The CDR3, as DNA: TGTGCCTGGAGTCCTGGGACAGGGCGTTCACCCCTCCACTTT. This encodes CAWSPGTGRSPLHF. The full variable domain, its missing parts supplied by reference TRBV30 and TRBJ1-6, is SQTIHQWPATLVQPVGSPLSLECTVEGTSNPNLYWYRQAAGRGLQLLFYSVGIGQISSEVPQNLSASRPQDRQFILSSKKLLLSDSGFYLCAWSPGTGRSPLHFGNGTRLTVT.

The gene calls are TRBV15 and TRBJ2-2, with D perhaps TRBD2 (5 bases). The ends were cut back, 1 base at V and 1 base at J, with 16 bases in the middle. The CDR3 totals 18 residues. The germline V gene has CDR1 LNHNV and CDR2 YYDKDF (reference sequence). The CDR3 spells CATSRAPPGSGNTGELFF. CDR3 bases: TGTGCCACCAGCAGAGCTCCTCCGGGGAGTGGGAACACCGGGGAGCTGTTTTTT.

The chain couples TRBV11-2 to TRBJ2-5, with D perhaps TRBD2 (5 bases). The CDR3 consists of 14 residues. Trimming removed 3 bases from V and 0 bases from J, with 8 bases in between. Germline lookup yields CDR1 SGHAT and CDR2 FQNNGV. The CDR3 protein is CASSFKRYQETQYF. The CDR3 DNA reads TGTGCCAGCAGCTTTAAGCGGTACCAAGAGACCCAGTACTTC.

The chain has TRBV5-1 and TRBJ2-5, with 7 bases that match TRBD1. The CDR3 totals 15 residues. Germline-derived CDR1 and CDR2 are SGHRS and YFSETQ. The ends lost 3 bases at V and 1 base at J; junction bases unmatched: 6. The CDR3 region has the DNA TGCGCCAGCAGCTCCTCAGGGGGTTCCCAAGAGACCCAGTACTTC. This sequence encodes CASSSSGGSQETQYF.

The genes are TRBV6-4 and TRBJ2-3; 7 bases are a match to TRBD1. V gave up 5 bases and J gave up 3 bases; unmatched junction bases: 2. There are 13 residues in the CDR3. Germline-derived CDR1 and CDR2 are MRHNA and SNTAGT. The CDR3 sequence: CASSMTGTDTQYF. In DNA, the CDR3 is TGTGCCAGCAGTATGACAGGGACAGATACGCAGTATTTT.

The chain combines TRBV28 with TRBJ1-6, with TRBD1 identical over 7 bases. CDR1 MDHEN and CDR2 SYDVKM come from the germline V gene. Losses at the gene ends were 9 bases for V and 0 bases for J; bases not matched to a gene: 8. The CDR3 totals 16 residues. The CDR3 DNA reads TGTGCCAGTGGAATTACAGGGGTCTCCTATAATTCACCCCTCCACTTT. It is translated as CASGITGVSYNSPLHF.

The chain employs TRBV9 and TRBJ2-1; TRBD2 matches 10 bases. CDR3 length equals 15 residues. Germline CDR1 is SGDLS and CDR2 is YYNGEE. The ends lost 6 bases at V and 7 bases at J; junction bases unmatched: 10. CDR3 coding DNA: TGTGCCAGCACCGAAGGGGTAGCGGGGGGAAATGAGCAGTTCTTC. The encoded protein is CASTEGVAGGNEQFF.

J is TRBJ2-7 and V is TRBV7-2, with 10 bases identical to TRBD1. V lost 5 bases, J lost 2 bases, and 9 bases stayed unmatched. The CDR3 has 16 amino acids. In germline, CDR1 is SGHTA, CDR2 FQGNSA. Written as DNA, the CDR3 is TGTGCCAGCAGCGGACGACAGGGGGCTCCTCCCTACGAGCAGTACTTC. This translates into CASSGRQGAPPYEQYF.

The chain is built from TRBV7-2 and TRBJ1-1, with D maybe TRBD1 (6 bases). The CDR3 totals 14 residues. V was shortened by 5 bases and J by 5 bases, with 15 bases between the two germline ends. Germline assignment: CDR1 SGHTA and CDR2 FQGNSA. The CDR3 sequence is CASSPRDTRTEAFF. Written as DNA, the CDR3 is TGTGCCAGCAGCCCCCGGGACACCAGGACTGAAGCTTTCTTT.

J is TRBJ1-4 and V is TRBV5-5; the D gene is possibly TRBD1 (5 bases). CDR1 and CDR2 (germline): SGHKS, YYEKEE (reference sequence). Trimming pared 1 base from V and 5 bases from J, leaving 15 bases between. The CDR3 contains 16 residues. This CDR3 reads CASSLIRSGGNEKLFF. For the CDR3, the DNA is TGTGCCAGCAGCTTGATCCGGAGCGGGGGAAATGAAAAACTGTTTTTT.

The chain couples TRBV10-3 to TRBJ2-7; the match to TRBD1 covers 7 bases. Trimming took 6 bases from V and 0 from J; bases not matched to a gene: 5. Germline values: CDR1 ENHRY, CDR2 SYGVKD. The length of the CDR3 is 14 residues. In DNA form, the CDR3 reads TGTGCCATCAGGGGCCACAGGGGCTCCTACGAGCAGTACTTC. It codes for CAIRGHRGSYEQYF.

This clone was seen only once. CDR3 protein: CASSLPQGVMNTEAFF. The CDR3 DNA reads TGTGCCAGCAGTTTACCCCAGGGTGTAATGAACACTGAAGCTTTCTTT. This chain connects TRBV28 to TRBJ1-1, with a tentative D call TRBD1 (5 bases). This CDR3 has 16 amino acids. Trimming shortened V by 2 bases and J by 0 bases, and 13 bases separated the two germline ends. CDR1 and CDR2 from the germline V gene are MDHEN and SYDVKM.

This chain connects TRBV15 to TRBJ2-2; possibly TRBD2 for D (7 bases). CDR3 length equals 18 residues. V lost 0 bases and J lost 4, with 18 bases in between. CDR1 and CDR2 from the germline V gene are LNHNV and YYDKDF (reference sequence). CDR3 sequence: CATSRDLVAGAFTGELFF. In DNA form, the CDR3 reads TGTGCCACCAGCAGAGATTTAGTCGCGGGGGCCTTCACCGGGGAGCTGTTTTTT.

This CDR3 reads CASSPTLERGPSGANVLTF. The CDR3 coding sequence is TGTGCCAGCAGTCCCACCCTCGAGCGGGGCCCTTCTGGGGCCAACGTCCTGACTTTC. This chain links TRBV27 with TRBJ2-6; the match to TRBD2 covers 7 bases. In germline, CDR1 is MNHEY, CDR2 SMNVEV (reference sequence). This CDR3 comprises 19 residues. V trimming: 5 bases; J trimming: 1 base; junction bases outside the gene matches: 14. The full variable domain, completed using reference TRBV27 and TRBJ2-6, is EAQVTQNPRYLITVTGKKLTVTCSQNMNHEYMSWYRQDPGLGLRQIYYSMNVEVTDKGDVPEGYKVSRKEKRNFPLILESPSPNQTSLYFCASSPTLERGPSGANVLTFGAGSRLTVL.

The CDR3 nucleotides are TGTGCCAGCAGTTTACTAGGGGGGGGGCCCCATGAGCAGTTCTTC. It codes for CASSLLGGGPHEQFF. The chain is built from TRBV28 and TRBJ2-1; weak D call: TRBD2 (7 bases). Germline V gene lookup returns CDR1 MDHEN and CDR2 SYDVKM. Trimming removed 2 bases from V and 8 bases from J, with 16 bases in between. The CDR3 has 15 amino acids. Full variable domain (rest looked up from reference TRBV28 and TRBJ2-1): DVKVTQSSRYLVKRTGEKVFLECVQDMDHENMFWYRQDPGLGLRLIYFSYDVKMKEKGDIPEGYSVSREKKERFSLILESASTNQTSMYLCASSLLGGGPHEQFFGPGTRLTVL.

V and J are TRBV30 and TRBJ2-5; no definite D call. Germline V gene lookup returns CDR1 GTSNPN and CDR2 SVGIG (reference sequence). Deletions cut 0 bases from V and 4 bases from J, with 12 bases between. The CDR3 loop spans 14 amino acids. The CDR3 nucleotides read TGTGCCTGGAGTGTACTAAGGTCTGGAGAGACCCAGTACTTC. As protein: CAWSVLRSGETQYF.

This chain joins TRBV2 and TRBJ2-5; TRBD1 aligns across 9 bases. CDR1 and CDR2 from the germline V gene are SNHLY and FYNNEI. The CDR3 is 13 amino acids. V lost 6 bases to trimming and J lost 4 bases; unmatched junction nucleotides: 3. The CDR3 DNA sequence: TGTGCCAGCAGCGGGGACAGGGCAGAGACCCAGTACTTC. Its translation: CASSGDRAETQYF.